A single sample is the source of the 21 T cell receptor beta chains below, sequenced in a study of blood T cell repertoires in COVID-19. Only in-frame clones appear in the TCRdb table, and some are missing; sequencing was by immunoSEQ multiplex PCR. This sample has approximately 110,000 clones, with around 79% found just once. The source material was peripheral blood. These receptors originate from an older man with active or convalescent COVID-19.

The chain recombines TRBV29-1 with TRBJ1-1; TRBD1 might be the D (5 bases). The CDR3 consists of 13 residues. The V end lost 3 bases, the J end lost 5 bases, and 13 bases lay between the germline ends. Germline-derived CDR1 and CDR2 are SQVTM and ANQGSEA. In DNA, the CDR3 is TGCAGCGTTGAGTTGCAGGGAGGAACTGAAGCTTTCTTT. Its translation is CSVELQGGTEAFF.

The CDR3 DNA follows: TGTGCCAGCAGCTTGGGAGGGCCTCCAACTAATGAAAAACTGTTTTTT. As protein: CASSLGGPPTNEKLFF. The chain has TRBV5-4 and TRBJ1-4; D remains ambiguous. Germline CDR1 SGHNT, CDR2 YYREEE (reference sequence). The CDR3 has 16 residues. V shed 0 bases and J shed 0 bases, with 9 bases lying between them.

The rearrangement links TRBV9 to TRBJ1-2; possible D gene TRBD1, 6 bases. The CDR3 runs to 15 residues. CDR1 is SGDLS, CDR2 YYNGEE, per germline. V was pared by 4 bases and J by 1 base, with 14 bases between. The CDR3 region is CASSRTGMDNYGYTF. The CDR3 DNA reads TGTGCCAGCAGCCGTACAGGGATGGATAACTATGGCTACACCTTC.

J is TRBJ2-1 and V is TRBV19; 9 bases are shared with TRBD2. Per germline, CDR1 LNHDA and CDR2 SQIVND (reference sequence). The junction had 8 bases not matched to a gene; V was cut back by 9 bases and J by 5 bases. This CDR3 is 14 amino acids long. CDR3 DNA sequence: TGTGCCAGCGGGGCGGGAGGGCCGCACAATGAGCAGTTCTTC. Amino acids: CASGAGGPHNEQFF.

The V gene is TRBV2, the J gene TRBJ2-3, with D perhaps matching TRBD2 (5 bases). Trimming shortened V by 4 bases and J by 0 bases, and 5 bases separated the two germline ends. CDR3 length: 13 amino acids. CDR1 is SNHLY, CDR2 FYNNEI, per germline. The CDR3 here is CASSGTSTDTQYF. DNA of the CDR3: TGTGCCAGCAGTGGGACTAGCACAGATACGCAGTATTTT.

This chain joins TRBV5-8 and TRBJ1-5, with TRBD1 as a possible D gene (6 bases). Germline CDR1 is SGHTS and CDR2 is YDEGEE. V shed 4 bases and J shed 7 bases, with 12 bases lying between them. The CDR3 extends over 13 amino acids. CDR3 protein: CASSPNRVQPQHF. CDR3 nucleotide sequence: TGTGCCAGCAGCCCCAACAGGGTCCAGCCCCAGCATTTT.

This clone was detected once. This chain uses TRBV2 with TRBJ1-2, with D unclear. Trimming removed 8 bases from V and 8 bases from J, with 18 bases in between. The CDR3 sequence is 13 residues long. From germline, CDR1 is SNHLY and CDR2 FYNNEI. The CDR3 protein is CASGQADYEGYTF. As DNA, the CDR3 is TGTGCCAGCGGGCAGGCAGACTATGAAGGCTACACCTTC.

The genes are TRBV9 and TRBJ1-1; a possible D gene is TRBD1 (6 bases). V dropped 4 bases and J dropped 3 bases, with 13 bases sitting between them. The CDR3 spans 14 residues. Germline lookup yields CDR1 SGDLS and CDR2 YYNGEE. CDR3 coding DNA: TGTGCCAGCAGCTTCCTATACAGGGACACTGAAGCTTTCTTT. It codes for CASSFLYRDTEAFF.

This rearrangement joins TRBV7-2 to TRBJ1-2; TRBD1 aligns across 8 bases. After removal of 1 base from V and 8 bases from J, the junction contained 6 bases not matched to a gene. This CDR3 comprises 14 residues. The germline gives CDR1 SGHTA, CDR2 FQGNSA. The CDR3 coding sequence is TGTGCCAGCAGCTTAGTGCAGGGGGCGGGAGGCTACACCTTC. Translating gives CASSLVQGAGGYTF.

Written as DNA, the CDR3 is TGTGCCAGGGGACAGGGAATGGCTTTCTTT. Translated, it gives CARGQGMAFF. The chain employs TRBV5-4 and TRBJ1-1; the match to TRBD1 covers 9 bases. The CDR3 runs to 10 residues. The germline V gene encodes CDR1 SGHNT and CDR2 YYREEE (reference sequence). J was trimmed by 11 bases and V by 8 bases; bases with no gene match: 4.

The CDR3 reads CASSFTTQETQYF. CDR3 in DNA: TGTGCCAGCAGCTTTACTACTCAAGAGACCCAGTACTTC. The J gene is TRBJ2-5, the V gene TRBV28; D remains unclear. Trimming pared 6 bases from V and 2 bases from J, leaving 10 bases between. From germline, CDR1 is MDHEN and CDR2 SYDVKM. The CDR3 contains 13 residues. The variable domain in full, completed from reference TRBV28 and TRBJ2-5, reads DVKVTQSSRYLVKRTGEKVFLECVQDMDHENMFWYRQDPGLGLRLIYFSYDVKMKEKGDIPEGYSVSREKKERFSLILESASTNQTSMYLCASSFTTQETQYFGPGTRLLVL.

This clone was recorded a few times. The V gene is TRBV27, the J gene TRBJ2-7, with TRBD2 as a possible D gene (6 bases). Germline V gives CDR1 MNHEY, CDR2 SMNVEV (reference sequence). V lost 3 bases and J lost 0, with 12 bases in between. The CDR3 is made up of 15 amino acids. This chain's CDR3 is CASSFRDLSSYEQYF. Written as DNA, the CDR3 is TGTGCCAGCAGTTTTCGGGACTTAAGCTCCTACGAGCAGTACTTC.

This sequence joins TRBV6-5 and TRBJ1-6, with TRBD1 matching over 8 bases. The trim removed 7 bases at V and 8 bases at J, leaving 10 bases unmatched. There are 15 residues in the CDR3. Germline CDR1 is MNHEY and CDR2 is SVGAGI. CDR3 residues: CASTQSGQGHSPLHF. DNA of the CDR3: TGTGCCAGCACCCAATCCGGACAGGGTCATTCACCCCTCCACTTT.

The chain couples TRBV3-1 (or the pseudogene TRBV3-2) to TRBJ2-7, with 8 bases aligning to TRBD1. V shed 4 bases and J 0 bases; nucleotides not matched to a gene: 5. Germline V gene data show CDR1 as LGHDT and CDR2 as YNNKEL (reference sequence). The CDR3 length is 15 residues. The CDR3 DNA follows: TGTGCCAGCAGCCGTACAGGGGGTCACTCCTACGAGCAGTACTTC. It encodes CASSRTGGHSYEQYF.

The rearrangement links TRBV18 to TRBJ1-6; the D is unclear. Trimming removed 3 bases at V and 0 bases at J, with 6 bases between. The CDR3 is made up of 15 amino acids. From germline, CDR1 is KGHSH and CDR2 LQKENI. CDR3 loop: CASSPSVSYNSPLHF. CDR3 sequence (DNA): TGTGCCAGCTCACCCAGCGTCTCCTATAATTCACCCCTCCACTTT.

The chain carries TRBV7-2 and TRBJ1-2, with D possibly TRBD1 on 5 matching bases. V dropped 5 bases and J dropped 9 bases, with 22 bases sitting between them. The length of the CDR3 is 15 residues. Germline V gene data show CDR1 as SGHTA and CDR2 as FQGNSA. CDR3 protein: CASSGGTGPRWSYTF. CDR3 coding DNA: TGTGCCAGCAGCGGGGGGACGGGGCCCCGGTGGAGCTACACCTTC.

The chain combines TRBV20-1 with TRBJ2-1; D is unresolved. Trimming left V 6 bases short and J 8 bases short, with 11 bases between. The CDR3 covers 11 residues. Germline V gives CDR1 DFQATT, CDR2 SNEGSKA (reference sequence). The CDR3 DNA reads TGCAGTGCCGCTCCGGCGGATGAGCAGTTCTTC. Translation gives CSAAPADEQFF.

This chain joins TRBV27 and TRBJ2-4; 9 bases fit TRBD1. From germline, CDR1 is MNHEY and CDR2 SMNVEV (reference sequence). Trimming took 4 bases from V and 6 from J; bases not matched to a gene: 4. The CDR3 is 14 residues long. The CDR3 DNA reads as TGTGCCAGCAGTTCCCGACAGGGGGGAAACATTCAGTACTTC. Residues: CASSSRQGGNIQYF.

The chain combines TRBV5-1 with TRBJ1-2, with 9 bases that match TRBD1. Germline V lookup: CDR1 SGHRS, CDR2 YFSETQ. Trimming cost V 3 bases and J 7 bases; bases outside gene matches: 7. The CDR3 has 14 residues. CDR3 nucleotide sequence: TGCGCCAGCAGCTCGGACAGGGGCATAGCTGGCTACACCTTC. This sequence encodes CASSSDRGIAGYTF.

This chain connects TRBV18 to TRBJ1-5, with a tentative D call TRBD1 (5 bases). This CDR3 region has 17 residues. Germline V gene data show CDR1 as KGHSH and CDR2 as LQKENI. The V end lost 2 bases, the J end lost 4 bases, and 18 bases lay between the germline ends. CDR3 DNA: TGTGCCAGCTCACCAGGCTTGGGTATTGGGGCTAATCAGCCCCAGCATTTT. As protein: CASSPGLGIGANQPQHF. The whole variable domain, remainder taken from reference TRBV18 and TRBJ1-5, is NAGVMQNPRHLVRRRGQEARLRCSPMKGHSHVYWYRQLPEEGLKFMVYLQKENIIDESGMPKERFSAEFPKEGPSILRIQQVVRGDSAAYFCASSPGLGIGANQPQHFGDGTRLSIL.

This chain uses TRBV5-1 with TRBJ2-3; maybe TRBD2 (6 bases). V lost 4 bases and J lost 5, with 14 bases in between. Germline V CDR1 and CDR2: SGHRS, YFSETQ. This CDR3 contains 14 residues. CDR3 residues: CASSGGPAGDTQYF. In DNA, the CDR3 is TGCGCCAGCAGCGGAGGACCAGCGGGAGATACGCAGTATTTT.